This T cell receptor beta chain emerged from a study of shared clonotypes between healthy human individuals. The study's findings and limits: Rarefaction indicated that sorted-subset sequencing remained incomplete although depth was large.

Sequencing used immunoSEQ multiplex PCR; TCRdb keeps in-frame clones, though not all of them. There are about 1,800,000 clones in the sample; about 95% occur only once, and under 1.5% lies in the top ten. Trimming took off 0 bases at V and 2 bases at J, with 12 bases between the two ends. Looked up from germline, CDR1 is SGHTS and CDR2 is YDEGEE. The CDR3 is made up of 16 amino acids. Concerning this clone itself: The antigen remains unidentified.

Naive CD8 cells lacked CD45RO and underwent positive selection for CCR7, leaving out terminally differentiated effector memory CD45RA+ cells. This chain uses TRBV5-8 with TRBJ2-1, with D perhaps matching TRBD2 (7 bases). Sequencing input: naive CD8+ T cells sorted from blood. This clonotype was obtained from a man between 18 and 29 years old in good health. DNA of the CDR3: TGTGCCAGCAGCTTGGGGTCGCGGGGGCCCTACAATGAGCAGTTCTTC. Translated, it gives CASSLGSRGPYNEQFF. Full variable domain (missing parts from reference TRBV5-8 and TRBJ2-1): EAGVTQSPTHLIKTRGQQATLRCSPISGHTSVYWYQQALGLGLQFLLWYDEGEERNRGNFPPRFSGRQFPNYSSELNVNALELEDSALYLCASSLGSRGPYNEQFFGPGTRLTVL.